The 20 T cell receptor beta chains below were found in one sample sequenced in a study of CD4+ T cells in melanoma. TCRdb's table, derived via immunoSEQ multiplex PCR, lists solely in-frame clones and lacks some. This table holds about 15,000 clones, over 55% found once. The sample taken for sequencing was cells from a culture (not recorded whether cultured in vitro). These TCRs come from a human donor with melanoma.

CDR3 loop: CASSLGSVTDTQYF. CDR3 coding DNA: TGCGCCAGCAGCTTGGGGTCCGTCACAGATACGCAGTATTTT. V and J are TRBV5-1 and TRBJ2-3; D ambiguous. V was clipped by 0 bases and J by 2 bases, with 7 bases between them. The CDR3 is made up of 14 amino acids. CDR1 is SGHRS, CDR2 YFSETQ, per germline.

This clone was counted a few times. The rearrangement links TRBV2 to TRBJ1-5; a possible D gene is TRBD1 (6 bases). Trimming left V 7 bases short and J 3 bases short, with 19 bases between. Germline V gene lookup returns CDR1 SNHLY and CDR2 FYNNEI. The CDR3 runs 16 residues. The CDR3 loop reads CASTMGDTVPNQPQHF. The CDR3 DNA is TGTGCCAGCACCATGGGGGACACGGTCCCCAATCAGCCCCAGCATTTT. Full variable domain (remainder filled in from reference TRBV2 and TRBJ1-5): EPEVTQTPSHQVTQMGQEVILRCVPISNHLYFYWYRQILGQKVEFLVSFYNNEISEKSEIFDDQFSVERPDGSNFTLKIRSTKLEDSAMYFCASTMGDTVPNQPQHFGDGTRLSIL.

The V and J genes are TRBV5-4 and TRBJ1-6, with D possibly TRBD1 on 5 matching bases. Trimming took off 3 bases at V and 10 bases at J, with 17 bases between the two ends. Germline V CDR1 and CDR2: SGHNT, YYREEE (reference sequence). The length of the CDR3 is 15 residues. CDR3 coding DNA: TGTGCCAGCAGCTCTGGGTGGGACCGAGAATCACCCCTCCACTTT. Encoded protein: CASSSGWDRESPLHF. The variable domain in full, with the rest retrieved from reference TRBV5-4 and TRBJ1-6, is ETGVTQSPTHLIKTRGQQVTLRCSSQSGHNTVSWYQQALGQGPQFIFQYYREEENGRGNFPPRFSGLQFPNYSSELNVNALELDDSALYLCASSSGWDRESPLHFGNGTRLTVT.

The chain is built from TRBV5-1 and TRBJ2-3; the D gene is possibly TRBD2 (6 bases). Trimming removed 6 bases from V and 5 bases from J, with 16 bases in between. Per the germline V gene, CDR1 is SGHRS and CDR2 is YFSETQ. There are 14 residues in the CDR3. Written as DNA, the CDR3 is TGCGCCAGCAACATGGAGGGTTCGGGAGATACGCAGTATTTT. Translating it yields CASNMEGSGDTQYF.

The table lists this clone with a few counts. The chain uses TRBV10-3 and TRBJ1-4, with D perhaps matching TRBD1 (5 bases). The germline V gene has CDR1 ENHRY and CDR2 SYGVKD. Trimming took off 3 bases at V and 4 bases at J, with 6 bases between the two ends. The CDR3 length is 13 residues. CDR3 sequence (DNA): TGTGCCATCAGTGACAGGGATAATGAAAAACTGTTTTTT. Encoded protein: CAISDRDNEKLFF.

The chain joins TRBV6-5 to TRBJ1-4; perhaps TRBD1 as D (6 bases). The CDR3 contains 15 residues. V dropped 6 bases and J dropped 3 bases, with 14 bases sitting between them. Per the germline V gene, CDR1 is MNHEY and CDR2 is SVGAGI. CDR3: CASSPRTVSNEKLFF. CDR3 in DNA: TGTGCCAGCAGCCCTAGGACAGTTTCTAATGAAAAACTGTTTTTT.

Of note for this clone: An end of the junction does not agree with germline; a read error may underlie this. The CDR3 is CASSLGGYMNTEAFF. In DNA, the CDR3 is TGCGCCAGCAGTTTGGGAGGGTACATGAACACTGAAGCTTTCTTT. The chain combines TRBV5-1 with TRBJ1-1, with unresolved D. This CDR3 is built from 15 residues. Germline CDR1 is SGHRS and CDR2 is YFSETQ.

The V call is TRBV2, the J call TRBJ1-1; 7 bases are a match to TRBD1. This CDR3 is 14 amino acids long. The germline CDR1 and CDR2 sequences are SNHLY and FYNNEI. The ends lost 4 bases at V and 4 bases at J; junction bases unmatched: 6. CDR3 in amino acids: CASSASQGGTEAFF. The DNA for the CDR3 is TGTGCCAGCAGTGCCTCGCAGGGGGGCACTGAAGCTTTCTTT.

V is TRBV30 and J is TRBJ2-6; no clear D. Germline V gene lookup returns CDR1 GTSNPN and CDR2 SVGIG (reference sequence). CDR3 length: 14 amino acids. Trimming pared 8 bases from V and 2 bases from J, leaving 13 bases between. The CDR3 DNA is TGTGCCGGAATAGTTTTGCCTGGGGCCAACGTCCTGACTTTC. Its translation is CAGIVLPGANVLTF.

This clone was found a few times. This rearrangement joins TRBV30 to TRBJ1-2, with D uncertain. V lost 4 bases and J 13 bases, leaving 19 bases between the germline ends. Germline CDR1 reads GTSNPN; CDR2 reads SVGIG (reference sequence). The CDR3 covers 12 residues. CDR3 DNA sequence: TGTGCCTGGACGGGCTTCCTGGACCGTGCCACCTTC. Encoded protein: CAWTGFLDRATF. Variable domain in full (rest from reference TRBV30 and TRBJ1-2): SQTIHQWPATLVQPVGSPLSLECTVEGTSNPNLYWYRQAAGRGLQLLFYSVGIGQISSEVPQNLSASRPQDRQFILSSKKLLLSDSGFYLCAWTGFLDRATFGSGTRLTVV.

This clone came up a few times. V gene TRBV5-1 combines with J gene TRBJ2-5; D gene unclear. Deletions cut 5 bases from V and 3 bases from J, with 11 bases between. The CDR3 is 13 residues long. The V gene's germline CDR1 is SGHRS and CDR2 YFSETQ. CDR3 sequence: CASSQASEETQYF. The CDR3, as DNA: TGCGCCAGCAGTCAAGCGTCGGAAGAGACCCAGTACTTC.

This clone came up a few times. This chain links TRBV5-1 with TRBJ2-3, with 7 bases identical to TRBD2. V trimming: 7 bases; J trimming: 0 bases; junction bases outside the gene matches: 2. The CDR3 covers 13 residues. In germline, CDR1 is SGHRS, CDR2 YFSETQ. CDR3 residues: CASDGGSTDTQYF. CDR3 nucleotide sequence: TGCGCCAGCGACGGGGGGAGCACAGATACGCAGTATTTT.

CDR3 sequence: CASSAQIYNEQFF. DNA of the CDR3: TGTGCCAGCAGCGCCCAGATCTACAATGAGCAGTTCTTC. The chain has TRBV7-8 and TRBJ2-1; no definite D call. Germline CDR1 reads SGHVS; CDR2 reads FQNEAQ. The ends were cut back, 5 bases at V and 3 bases at J, with 8 bases in the middle. The CDR3 totals 13 residues. The complete variable domain, with remaining parts taken from reference TRBV7-8 and TRBJ2-1, reads GAGVSQSPRYKVAKRGQDVALRCDPISGHVSLFWYQQALGQGPEFLTYFQNEAQLDKSGLPSDRFFAERPEGSVSTLKIQRTQQEDSAVYLCASSAQIYNEQFFGPGTRLTVL.

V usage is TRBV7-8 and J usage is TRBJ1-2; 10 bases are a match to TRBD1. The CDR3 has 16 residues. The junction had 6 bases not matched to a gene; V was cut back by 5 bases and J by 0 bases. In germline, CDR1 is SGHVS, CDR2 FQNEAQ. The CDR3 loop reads CASSQETGGSNYGYTF. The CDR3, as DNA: TGTGCCAGCAGCCAAGAGACAGGGGGCTCTAACTATGGCTACACCTTC.

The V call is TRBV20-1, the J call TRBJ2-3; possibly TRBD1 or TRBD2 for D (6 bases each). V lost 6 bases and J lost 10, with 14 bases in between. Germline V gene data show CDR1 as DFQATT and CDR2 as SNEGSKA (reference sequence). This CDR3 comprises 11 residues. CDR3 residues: CSALWGAAQYF. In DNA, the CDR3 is TGCAGTGCCTTGTGGGGGGCTGCGCAGTATTTT.

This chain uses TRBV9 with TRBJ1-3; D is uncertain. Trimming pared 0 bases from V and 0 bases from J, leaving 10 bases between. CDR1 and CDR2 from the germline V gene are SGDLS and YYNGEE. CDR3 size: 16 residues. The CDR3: CASSVASTTSGNTIYF. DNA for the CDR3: TGTGCCAGCAGCGTAGCTTCAACGACCTCTGGAAACACCATATATTTT.

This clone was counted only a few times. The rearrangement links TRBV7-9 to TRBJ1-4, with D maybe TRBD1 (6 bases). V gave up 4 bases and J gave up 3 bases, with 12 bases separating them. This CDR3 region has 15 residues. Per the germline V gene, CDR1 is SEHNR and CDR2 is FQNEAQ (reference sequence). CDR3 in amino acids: CASSSQGRANEKLFF. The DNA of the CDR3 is TGTGCCAGCAGCTCCCAGGGGAGGGCTAATGAAAAACTGTTTTTT.

CDR3 region: CASSHPRVGPEQFF. The CDR3, as DNA: TGCGCCAGCAGCCACCCTCGAGTAGGTCCTGAGCAGTTCTTC. The chain carries TRBV4-1 and TRBJ2-1; D remains unclear. V lost 3 bases to trimming and J lost 9 bases, with 15 bases between them. The CDR3 totals 14 residues. Looked up from germline, CDR1 is MGHRA and CDR2 is YSYEKL.

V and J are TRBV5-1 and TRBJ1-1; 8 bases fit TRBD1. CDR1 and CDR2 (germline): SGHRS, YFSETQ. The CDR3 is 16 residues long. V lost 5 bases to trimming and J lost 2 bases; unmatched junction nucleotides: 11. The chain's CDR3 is CASRRTGTGVNTEAFF. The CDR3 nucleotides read TGCGCCAGCAGGAGGACAGGGACGGGGGTCAACACTGAAGCTTTCTTT.

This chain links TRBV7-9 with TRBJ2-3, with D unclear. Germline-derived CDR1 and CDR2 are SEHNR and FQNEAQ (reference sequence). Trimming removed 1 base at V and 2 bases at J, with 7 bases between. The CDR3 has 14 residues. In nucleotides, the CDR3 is TGTGCCAGCAGCTTAGGGCACTACACAGATACGCAGTATTTT. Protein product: CASSLGHYTDTQYF.